The clone carrying this T cell receptor (beta chain) was seen many times. Its antigen is as yet unknown. The germline V gene has CDR1 SGHDT and CDR2 YYEEEE. The CDR3 totals 15 residues. V lost 3 bases and J lost 2, with 14 bases in between. The data were obtained in a study of CD8+CD57+ T cells in acquired aplastic anemia. Genomic DNA, the template, was used for profiling of the TCR beta VDJ and CDR3. TCRdb processed the reads anew with MiXCR; each CDR3 protein has one entry. The sample includes roughly 150,000 distinct CDR3 sequences, around 43% of them seen just once. It was patients with CD8+CD57+ cell expansion by flow cytometry who were chosen for sequencing. Every patient presented with severe acquired aplastic anemia. Findings and caveats of the study: There were twenty-nine CD8+ CDR3 sequences that occurred in both patients and controls.

This clonotype was obtained from a human donor with aplastic anemia. The sample was sorted CD4+, CD8+, or CD8+CD57+ T cells (not recorded which) from PBMCs. The J gene is TRBJ2-5, the V gene TRBV5-6; possible D gene TRBD1, 6 bases. In DNA form, the CDR3 reads TGTGCCAGCAGCTCTTCCGGGACACCGCAAGAGACCCAGTACTTC. It codes for CASSSSGTPQETQYF. The whole variable domain, filled in from reference TRBV5-6 and TRBJ2-5, reads DAGVTQSPTHLIKTRGQQVTLRCSPKSGHDTVSWYQQALGQGPQFIFQYYEEEERQRGNFPDRFSGHQFPNYSSELNVNALLLGDSALYLCASSSSGTPQETQYFGPGTRLLVL.